This T cell receptor (beta chain) emerged from a study of response to subunit inactivated influenza vaccine. Germline values: CDR1 SGHAT, CDR2 FQNNGV. V dropped 2 bases and J dropped 4 bases, with 2 bases sitting between them. The CDR3 is 11 residues long. The sample holds a few counts of this clonotype. TCRdb redid the calling of the RT-PCR reads with MiXCR, one entry per CDR3 protein. In the table there are about 170,000 distinct CDR3 sequences, 10% to 15% of which are singletons. This same sample was also taken into another study, of T cells expressing NK-cell markers. From that paper: Template switching by 5'RACE with UMIs generated the TCR beta cDNA. Seropositivity for HCMV was found in seven of the eight sequenced donors, with one seronegative. An anti-gamma-delta TCR antibody confined sorting to alpha-beta TCR T cells across several of the experiments. Of CD8+ T cells, roughly 1.0-7.5% belonged to dominant NKG2C+ clonotypes in five or six donors.

The chain is built from TRBV11-2 and TRBJ1-1; unclear D gene. The receptor's source is a man between 45 and 60 years old who received an inactivated influenza vaccine. The source was CD8+ T cells sorted from PBMCs, collected 11 to 12 days after vaccination. DNA for the CDR3: TGTGCCAGCAGCTTATTCACTGAAGCTTTCTTT. Amino acid sequence: CASSLFTEAFF.